The clone carrying this T cell receptor (beta chain) was found a few times. The antigen remains unidentified. The data were obtained in a study of Graves' ophthalmopathy and Graves' hyperthyroidism. TCR beta CDR3 regions were amplified from RNA transcripts. After a first-round RT-PCR with HTBI primers, a second-round multiplex PCR was run. TCRdb fed the multiplex PCR reads into MiXCR, producing one record per CDR3 protein. This table holds about half a million distinct CDR3 sequences, approximately 14% found once. Findings and limits, study-wide: Most clonotypes expanded in thyroid above 0.001 frequency were present in blood too. In separating ophthalmopathy from stable hyperthyroidism, a 13-signature model achieved around 85% sensitivity and around 80% specificity.

The receptor comes from a woman between 25 and 40 years old with Graves' ophthalmopathy. Sequences were obtained from blood.

This chain's CDR3 is CASREGVLSSSNTEAFF. The DNA for the CDR3 is TGTGCCAGCAGGGAGGGGGTCCTGAGCAGTTCGAACACTGAAGCTTTCTTT. The chain couples TRBV28 to TRBJ1-1; the D gene is possibly TRBD1 (6 bases). V was pared by 6 bases and J by 1 base, with 21 bases between. The CDR3 is 17 residues long. Germline CDR1 MDHEN, CDR2 SYDVKM.